Below are 6 T cell receptor beta chains sequenced from a single sample in a study of metastatic and nonmetastatic thyroid tumors. None of the patients had undergone any treatment ahead of thyroid surgery. With MiXCR, TCRdb called clones anew from the PCR reads. The data contain some 21,000 clones, 25% of them singletons. Source material: blood. The receptors here all came from a male donor with papillary thyroid cancer or a benign thyroid nodule (not recorded which). Some clones in this sample may be carry-over from other donors' samples.

This clone was detected many times. This clone may be a read error of a much larger clone one base away. The V gene is TRBV19, the J gene TRBJ1-1; D gene ambiguous. The CDR3 sequence is 12 residues long. Germline V gives CDR1 LNHDA, CDR2 SQIVND (reference sequence). V dropped 5 bases and J dropped 4 bases, with 8 bases sitting between them. The CDR3 DNA is TGTGCCAGTAGTTCCGGGAGCACTGAAGCTTTCTTT. This gives the protein CASSSGSTEAFF.

By its share, this clone is medium-sized. V usage is TRBV5-8 and J usage is TRBJ2-2; D unclear. This CDR3 comprises 14 residues. Looked up from germline, CDR1 is SGHTS and CDR2 is YDEGEE. V shed 0 bases and J shed 4 bases, with 7 bases lying between them. Here the CDR3 DNA reads TGTGCCAGCAGCTTGGATTTAGTCACCGGGGAGCTGTTTTTT. Its translation is CASSLDLVTGELFF.

V usage is TRBV12-3 or TRBV12-4 and J usage is TRBJ1-1, with 9 bases aligning to TRBD1. This CDR3 has 15 amino acids. V lost 6 bases, J lost 4 bases, and 9 bases stayed unmatched. CDR3 in DNA: TGTGCCAGCAGACGGAACGGACAGGGGAGCACTGAAGCTTTCTTT. Residues: CASRRNGQGSTEAFF.

This clone was counted only a few times. V is TRBV20-1 and J is TRBJ2-7; D tentatively reads TRBD1 or TRBD2 (5 bases each). Trimming left V 4 bases short and J 2 bases short, with 12 bases between. The germline gives CDR1 DFQATT, CDR2 SNEGSKA (reference sequence). CDR3 length equals 13 residues. The CDR3 is CSAIRDGTYEQYF. DNA for the CDR3: TGCAGTGCTATAAGGGACGGAACCTACGAGCAGTACTTC.

This chain links TRBV30 with TRBJ1-1; D perhaps matches TRBD1 (6 bases). Germline V gene lookup returns CDR1 GTSNPN and CDR2 SVGIG (reference sequence). V lost 4 bases to trimming and J lost 1 base, with 10 bases between them. This CDR3 has 13 amino acids. The CDR3 spells CAWTRGPNTEAFF. CDR3 in DNA: TGTGCCTGGACCCGGGGGCCGAACACTGAAGCTTTCTTT.

This clone was seen ten or more times. The chain uses TRBV19 and TRBJ2-3; D possibly corresponds to TRBD2 (6 bases). The CDR3 spans 14 residues. The germline gives CDR1 LNHDA, CDR2 SQIVND (reference sequence). The V and J ends lost 7 bases and 0 bases respectively, with 11 bases between them. The CDR3 loop reads CASKWEDSTDTQYF. The CDR3 nucleotides are TGTGCCAGTAAGTGGGAGGATAGCACAGATACGCAGTATTTT.